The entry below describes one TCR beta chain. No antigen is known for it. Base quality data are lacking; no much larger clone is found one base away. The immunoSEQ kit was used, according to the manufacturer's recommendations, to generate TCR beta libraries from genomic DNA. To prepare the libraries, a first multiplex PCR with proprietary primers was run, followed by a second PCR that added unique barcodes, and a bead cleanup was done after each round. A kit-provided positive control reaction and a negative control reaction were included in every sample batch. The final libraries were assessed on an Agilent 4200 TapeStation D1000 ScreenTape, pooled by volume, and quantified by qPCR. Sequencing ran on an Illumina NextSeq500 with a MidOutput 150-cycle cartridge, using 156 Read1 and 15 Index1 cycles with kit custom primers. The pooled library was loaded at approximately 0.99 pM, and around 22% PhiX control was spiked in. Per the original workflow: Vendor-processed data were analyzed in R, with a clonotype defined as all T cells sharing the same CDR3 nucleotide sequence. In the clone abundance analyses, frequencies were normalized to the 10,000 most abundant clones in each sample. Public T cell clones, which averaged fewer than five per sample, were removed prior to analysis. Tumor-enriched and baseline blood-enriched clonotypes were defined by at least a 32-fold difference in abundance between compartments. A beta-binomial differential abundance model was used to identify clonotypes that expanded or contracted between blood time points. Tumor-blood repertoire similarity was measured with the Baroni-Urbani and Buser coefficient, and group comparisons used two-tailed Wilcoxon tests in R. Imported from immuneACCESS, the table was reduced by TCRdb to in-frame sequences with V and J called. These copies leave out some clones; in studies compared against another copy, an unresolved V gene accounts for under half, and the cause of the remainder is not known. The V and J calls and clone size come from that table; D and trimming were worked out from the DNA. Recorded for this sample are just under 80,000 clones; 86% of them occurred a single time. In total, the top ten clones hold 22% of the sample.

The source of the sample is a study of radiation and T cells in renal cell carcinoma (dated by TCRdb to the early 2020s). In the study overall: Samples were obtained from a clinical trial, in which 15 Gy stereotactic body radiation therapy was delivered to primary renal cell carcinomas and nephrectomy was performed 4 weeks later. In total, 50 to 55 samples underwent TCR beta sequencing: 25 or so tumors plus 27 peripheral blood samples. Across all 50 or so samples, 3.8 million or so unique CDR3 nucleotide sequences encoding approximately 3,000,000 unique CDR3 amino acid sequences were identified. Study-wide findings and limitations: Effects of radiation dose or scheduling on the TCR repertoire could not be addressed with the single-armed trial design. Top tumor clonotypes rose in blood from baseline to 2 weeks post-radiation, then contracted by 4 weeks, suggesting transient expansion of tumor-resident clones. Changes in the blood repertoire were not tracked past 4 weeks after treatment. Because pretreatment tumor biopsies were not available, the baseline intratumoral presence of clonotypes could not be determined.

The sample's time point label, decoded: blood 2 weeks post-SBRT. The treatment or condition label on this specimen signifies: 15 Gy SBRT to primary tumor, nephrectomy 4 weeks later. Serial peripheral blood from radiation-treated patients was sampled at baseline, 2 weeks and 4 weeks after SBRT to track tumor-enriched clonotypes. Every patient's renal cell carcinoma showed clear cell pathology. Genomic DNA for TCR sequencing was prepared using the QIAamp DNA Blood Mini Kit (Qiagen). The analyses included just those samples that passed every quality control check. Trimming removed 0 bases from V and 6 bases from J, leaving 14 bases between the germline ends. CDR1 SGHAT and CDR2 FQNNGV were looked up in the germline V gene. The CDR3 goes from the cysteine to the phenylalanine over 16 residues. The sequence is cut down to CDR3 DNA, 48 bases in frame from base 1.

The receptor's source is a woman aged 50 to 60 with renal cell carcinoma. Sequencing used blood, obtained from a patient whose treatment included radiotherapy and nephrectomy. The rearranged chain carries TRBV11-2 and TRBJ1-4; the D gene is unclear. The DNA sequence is TGTGCCAGCAGCTTAGATCGTGGCGGGGTGGATGAAAAACTGTTTTTT. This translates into CASSLDRGGVDEKLFF. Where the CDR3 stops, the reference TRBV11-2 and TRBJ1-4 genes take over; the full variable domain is EAGVAQSPRYKIIEKRQSVAFWCNPISGHATLYWYQQILGQGPKLLIQFQNNGVVDDSQLPKDRFSAERLKGVDSTLKIQPAKLEDSAVYLCASSLDRGGVDEKLFFGSGTQLSVL.